Below are 3 T cell receptor beta chains sequenced from a single sample in a study of OX40 agonist ivuxolimab in advanced cancers. TCRdb's table, derived via immunoSEQ multiplex PCR, lists solely in-frame clones and lacks some. The data show around 76,000 clones, around 82% seen once. Source: CD4+ or CD8+ T cells sorted from blood, taken in a trial of the OX40 agonist ivuxolimab. These receptors all stem from an adult with an advanced solid tumor such as melanoma, head and neck, liver or kidney cancer.

The genes are TRBV7-2 and TRBJ2-1; D could derive from TRBD1 or TRBD2 (5 bases each). This CDR3 region has 16 residues. Trimming removed 6 bases at V and 0 bases at J, with 15 bases between. Germline-derived CDR1 and CDR2 are SGHTA and FQGNSA. The CDR3 sequence: CASSTTYGTSYNEQFF. The CDR3 nucleotides read TGTGCCAGCAGTACAACTTACGGGACCTCCTACAATGAGCAGTTCTTC.

The rearrangement uses TRBV6-1 and TRBJ1-2, with D maybe TRBD1 (5 bases). Germline V CDR1 and CDR2: MNHNS, SASEGT. The CDR3 extends over 12 amino acids. V was clipped by 7 bases and J by 7 bases, with 13 bases between them. CDR3 DNA sequence: TGTGCCAGCACAGAGACAGAATCTGGCTACACCTTC. Its translation: CASTETESGYTF.

This chain links TRBV28 with TRBJ2-3; D ambiguous. V was cut by 2 bases and J by 1 base, with 7 bases left in between. There are 14 residues in the CDR3. From germline, CDR1 is MDHEN and CDR2 SYDVKM. CDR3: CASSLLGGTDTQYF. The CDR3 coding sequence is TGTGCCAGCAGTTTACTGGGCGGCACAGATACGCAGTATTTT.